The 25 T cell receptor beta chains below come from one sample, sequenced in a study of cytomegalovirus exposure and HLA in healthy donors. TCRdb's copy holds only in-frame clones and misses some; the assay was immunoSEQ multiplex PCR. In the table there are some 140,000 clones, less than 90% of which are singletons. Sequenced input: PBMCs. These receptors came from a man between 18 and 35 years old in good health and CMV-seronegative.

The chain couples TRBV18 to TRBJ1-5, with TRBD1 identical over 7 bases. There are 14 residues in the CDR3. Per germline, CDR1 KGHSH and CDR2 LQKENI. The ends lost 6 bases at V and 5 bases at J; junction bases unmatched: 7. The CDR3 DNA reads TGTGCCAGCTCCCTAGACAGGGCCTATCAGCCCCAGCATTTT. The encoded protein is CASSLDRAYQPQHF. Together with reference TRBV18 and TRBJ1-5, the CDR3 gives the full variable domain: NAGVMQNPRHLVRRRGQEARLRCSPMKGHSHVYWYRQLPEEGLKFMVYLQKENIIDESGMPKERFSAEFPKEGPSILRIQQVVRGDSAAYFCASSLDRAYQPQHFGDGTRLSIL.

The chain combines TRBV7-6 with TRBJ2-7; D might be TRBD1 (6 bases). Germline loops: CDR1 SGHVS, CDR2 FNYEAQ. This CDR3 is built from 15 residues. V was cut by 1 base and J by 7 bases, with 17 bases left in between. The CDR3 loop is CASSLGGTLGREQYF. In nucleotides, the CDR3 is TGTGCCAGCAGCTTAGGTGGGACACTGGGTAGGGAGCAGTACTTC.

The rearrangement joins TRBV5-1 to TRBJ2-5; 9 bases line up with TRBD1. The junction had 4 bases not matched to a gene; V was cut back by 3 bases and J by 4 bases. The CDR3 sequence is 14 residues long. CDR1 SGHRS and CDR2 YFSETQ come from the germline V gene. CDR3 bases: TGCGCCAGCAGCTCAACAGGGGGCTCAGAGACCCAGTACTTC. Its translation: CASSSTGGSETQYF.

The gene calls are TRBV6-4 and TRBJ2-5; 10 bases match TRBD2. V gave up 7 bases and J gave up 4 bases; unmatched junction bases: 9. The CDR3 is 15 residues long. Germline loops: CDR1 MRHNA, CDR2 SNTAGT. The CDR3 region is CASTPSGSPGETQYF. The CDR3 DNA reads TGTGCCAGCACCCCTAGCGGGAGTCCAGGAGAGACCCAGTACTTC.

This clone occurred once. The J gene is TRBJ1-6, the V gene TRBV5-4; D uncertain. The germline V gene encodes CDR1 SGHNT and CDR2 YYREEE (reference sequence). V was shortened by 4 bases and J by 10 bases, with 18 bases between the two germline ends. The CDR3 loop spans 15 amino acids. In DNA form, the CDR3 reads TGTGCCAGCAGCCGCACGACCGGGGTACGGTCACCCCTCCACTTT. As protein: CASSRTTGVRSPLHF.

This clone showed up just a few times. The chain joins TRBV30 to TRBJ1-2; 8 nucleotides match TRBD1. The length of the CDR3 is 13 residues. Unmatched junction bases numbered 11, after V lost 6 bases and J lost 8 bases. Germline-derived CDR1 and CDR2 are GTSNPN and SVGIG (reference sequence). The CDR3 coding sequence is TGTGCCTGTAACCGGGACAGGCCTGGCGGCTACACCTTC. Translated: CACNRDRPGGYTF.

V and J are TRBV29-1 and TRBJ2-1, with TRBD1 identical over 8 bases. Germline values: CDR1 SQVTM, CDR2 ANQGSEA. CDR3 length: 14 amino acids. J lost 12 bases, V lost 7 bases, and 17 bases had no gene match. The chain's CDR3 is CSAGRDRQTMMQFF. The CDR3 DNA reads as TGCAGCGCAGGCCGGGACAGGCAGACAATGATGCAGTTCTTC.

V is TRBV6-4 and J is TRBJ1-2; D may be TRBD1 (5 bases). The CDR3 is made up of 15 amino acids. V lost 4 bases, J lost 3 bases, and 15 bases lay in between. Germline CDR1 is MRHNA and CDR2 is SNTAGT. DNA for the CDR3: TGTGCCAGCAGTGCCATCGCCGGGGGAGACTATGGCTACACCTTC. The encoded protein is CASSAIAGGDYGYTF.

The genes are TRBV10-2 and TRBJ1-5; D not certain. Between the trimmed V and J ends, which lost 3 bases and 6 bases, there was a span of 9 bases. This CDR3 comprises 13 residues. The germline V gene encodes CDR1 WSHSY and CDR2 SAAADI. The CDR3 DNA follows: TGCGCCAGCAGTGAAGCGGAGCTTCAGCCCCAGCATTTT. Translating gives CASSEAELQPQHF.

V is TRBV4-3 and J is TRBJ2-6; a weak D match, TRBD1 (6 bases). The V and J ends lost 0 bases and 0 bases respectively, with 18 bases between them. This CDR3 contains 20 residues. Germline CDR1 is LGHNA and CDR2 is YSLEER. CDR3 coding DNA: TGCGCCAGCAGCCAAGATCCAGAGTGGACAGTCATCTCTGGGGCCAACGTCCTGACTTTC. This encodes CASSQDPEWTVISGANVLTF.

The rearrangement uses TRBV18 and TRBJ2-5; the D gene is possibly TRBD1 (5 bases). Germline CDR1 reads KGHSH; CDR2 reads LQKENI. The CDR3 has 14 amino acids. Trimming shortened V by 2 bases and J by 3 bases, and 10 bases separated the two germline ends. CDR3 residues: CASSPSETEETQYF. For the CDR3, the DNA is TGTGCCAGCTCACCATCGGAGACAGAAGAGACCCAGTACTTC.

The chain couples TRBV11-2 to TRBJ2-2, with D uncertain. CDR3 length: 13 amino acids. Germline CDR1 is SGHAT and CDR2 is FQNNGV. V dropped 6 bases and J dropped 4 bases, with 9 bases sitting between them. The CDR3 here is CASRRVITGELFF. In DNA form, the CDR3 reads TGTGCCAGCAGACGGGTTATCACCGGGGAGCTGTTTTTT.

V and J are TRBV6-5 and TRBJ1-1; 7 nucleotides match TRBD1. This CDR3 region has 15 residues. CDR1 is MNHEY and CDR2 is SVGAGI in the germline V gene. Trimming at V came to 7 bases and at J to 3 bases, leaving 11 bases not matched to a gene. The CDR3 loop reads CASTQQGSRHTEAFF. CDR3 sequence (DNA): TGTGCCAGCACCCAACAGGGGTCAAGGCACACTGAAGCTTTCTTT.

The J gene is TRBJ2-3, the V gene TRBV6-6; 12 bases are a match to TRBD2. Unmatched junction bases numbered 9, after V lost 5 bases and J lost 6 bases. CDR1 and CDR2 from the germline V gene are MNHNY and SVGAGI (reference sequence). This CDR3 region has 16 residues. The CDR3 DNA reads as TGTGCCAGCAGTCACCCCGGACTAGCGGGGACTGATACGCAGTATTTT. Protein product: CASSHPGLAGTDTQYF.

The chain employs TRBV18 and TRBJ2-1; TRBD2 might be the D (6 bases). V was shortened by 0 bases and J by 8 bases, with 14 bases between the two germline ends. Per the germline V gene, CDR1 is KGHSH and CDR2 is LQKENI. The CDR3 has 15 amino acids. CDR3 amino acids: CASSPPGGEGDEQFF. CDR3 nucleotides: TGTGCCAGCTCACCACCGGGGGGAGAAGGGGATGAGCAGTTCTTC.

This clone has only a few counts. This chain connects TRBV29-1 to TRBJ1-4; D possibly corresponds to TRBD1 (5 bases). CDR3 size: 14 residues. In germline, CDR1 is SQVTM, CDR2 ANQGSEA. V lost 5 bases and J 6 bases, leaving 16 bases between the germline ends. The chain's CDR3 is CSVFQSGGDEKLFF. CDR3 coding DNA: TGCAGCGTTTTCCAGAGTGGGGGGGATGAAAAACTGTTTTTT.

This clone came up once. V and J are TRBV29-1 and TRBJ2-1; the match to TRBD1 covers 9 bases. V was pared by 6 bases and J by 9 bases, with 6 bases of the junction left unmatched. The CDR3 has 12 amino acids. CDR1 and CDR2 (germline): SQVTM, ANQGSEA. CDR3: CSVWDRVGEQFF. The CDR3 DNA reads TGCAGCGTATGGGACAGGGTAGGTGAGCAGTTCTTC.

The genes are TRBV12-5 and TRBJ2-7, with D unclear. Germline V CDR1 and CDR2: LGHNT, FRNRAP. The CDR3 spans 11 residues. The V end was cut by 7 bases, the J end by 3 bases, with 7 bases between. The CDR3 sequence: CASARFYEQYF. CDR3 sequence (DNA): TGTGCTAGTGCCCGTTTCTACGAGCAGTACTTC.

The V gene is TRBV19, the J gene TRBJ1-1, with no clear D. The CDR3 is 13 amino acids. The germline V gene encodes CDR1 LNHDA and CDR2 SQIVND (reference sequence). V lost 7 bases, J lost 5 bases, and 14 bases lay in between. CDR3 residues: CASIRGESTEAFF. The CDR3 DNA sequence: TGTGCCAGTATACGCGGGGAAAGTACTGAAGCTTTCTTT.

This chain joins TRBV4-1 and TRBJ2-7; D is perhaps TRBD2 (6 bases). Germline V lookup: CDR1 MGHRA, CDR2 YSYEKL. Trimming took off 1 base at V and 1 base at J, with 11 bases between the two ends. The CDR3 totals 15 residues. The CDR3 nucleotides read TGCGCCAGCAGCCAAGTCCGGGGGAGGTCCTACGAGCAGTACTTC. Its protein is CASSQVRGRSYEQYF.

The CDR3 loop is CASSLTDFNTEAFF. The DNA of the CDR3 is TGTGCCAGCAGCCTGACAGACTTCAACACTGAAGCTTTCTTT. The V and J genes are TRBV7-9 and TRBJ1-1; possibly TRBD1 for D (5 bases). The CDR3 is 14 residues long. With 5 bases removed from V and 2 bases from J, the gap between germline ends came to 12 bases. Germline-derived CDR1 and CDR2 are SEHNR and FQNEAQ (reference sequence). Complete variable domain (other parts from reference TRBV7-9 and TRBJ1-1): DTGVSQNPRHKITKRGQNVTFRCDPISEHNRLYWYRQTLGQGPEFLTYFQNEAQLEKSRLLSDRFSAERPKGSFSTLEIQRTEQGDSAMYLCASSLTDFNTEAFFGQGTRLTVV.

The CDR3 loop reads CASSKGNSPMNTEAFF. The CDR3 nucleotides read TGTGCCAGCAGCAAGGGTAACAGCCCCATGAACACTGAAGCTTTCTTT. The chain uses TRBV21-1 and TRBJ1-1; the table gives TRBD1 as D, unverified against the DNA. TRBV21-1 is a listed pseudogene. This CDR3 contains 16 residues.

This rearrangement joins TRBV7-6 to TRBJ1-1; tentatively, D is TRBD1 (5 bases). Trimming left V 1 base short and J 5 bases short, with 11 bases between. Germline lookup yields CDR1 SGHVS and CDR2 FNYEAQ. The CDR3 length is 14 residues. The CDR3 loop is CASSLEGSVTEAFF. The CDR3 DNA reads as TGTGCCAGCAGCTTAGAGGGGTCGGTAACTGAAGCTTTCTTT. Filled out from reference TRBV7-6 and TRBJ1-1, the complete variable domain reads GAGVSQSPRYKVTKRGQDVALRCDPISGHVSLYWYRQALGQGPEFLTYFNYEAQQDKSGLPNDRFSAERPEGSISTLTIQRTEQRDSAMYRCASSLEGSVTEAFFGQGTRLTVV.

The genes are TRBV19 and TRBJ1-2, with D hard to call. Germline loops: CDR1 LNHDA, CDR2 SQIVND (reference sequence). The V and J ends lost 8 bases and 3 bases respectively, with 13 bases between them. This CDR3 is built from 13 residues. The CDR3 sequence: CASSGRYHYGYTF. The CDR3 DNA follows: TGTGCCAGTTCAGGCAGATATCACTATGGCTACACCTTC.

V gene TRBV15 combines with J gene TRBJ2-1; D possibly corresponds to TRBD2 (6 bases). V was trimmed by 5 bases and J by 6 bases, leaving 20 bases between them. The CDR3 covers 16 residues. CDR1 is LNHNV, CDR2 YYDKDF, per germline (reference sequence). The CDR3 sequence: CATSGGEISSFNEQFF. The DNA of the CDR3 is TGTGCCACCAGCGGAGGGGAGATTTCGTCATTCAATGAGCAGTTCTTC.